This T cell receptor beta chain was sequenced during a study of a mutant IDH1 vaccine in newly diagnosed glioma. Overall study context: There were eight vaccinations for patients, given in weeks 1, 3, 5, 7, 11, 15, 19 and 23. With temozolomide cycles, or 4-6 weeks after radiotherapy alone, vaccination was started. Earlier therapy was either radiotherapy, temozolomide, or both, and most got both. Points from the study as a whole: With respect to changes in top peripheral T cell clonotypes, pseudoprogression seemed unrelated.

Trimming shortened V by 0 bases and J by 5 bases, and 8 bases separated the two germline ends. The CDR3 is 13 amino acids. Germline V lookup: CDR1 SGDLS, CDR2 YYNGEE. Time point: week 23, last vaccination. Doses of 300 ug of mutant IDH1 20-mer peptide were given with topical imiquimod. Remarks on this clone: Its antigen is still unknown.

TCRdb's table, derived via immunoSEQ multiplex PCR, lists solely in-frame clones and lacks some. This repertoire shows approximately 35,000 clones, more than 75% found once; its top ten account for around 2.4%. This clonotype was sampled from a man aged 40-55 years with glioma. The chain uses TRBV9 and TRBJ2-5; no definite D call. Source: PBMCs, taken from a glioma patient whose treatment included an IDH1 peptide vaccine. The CDR3, as DNA: TGTGCCAGCAGCGTAGGGAATGGGGAGACCCAGTACTTC. The encoded protein is CASSVGNGETQYF.